This TCR beta chain was profiled in a study of cytomegalovirus exposure and HLA in healthy donors. At the level of the study: Clustering assigned about four fifths of the roughly 370 genotyped donors to the Caucasian-associated ancestry cluster. Overall study results and limits: CMV antigen specificity of a few CMV-associated chains was confirmed in vitro.

The CDR3 spans 14 residues. Trimming removed 8 bases from V and 7 bases from J; junction bases left unmatched: 5. From germline, CDR1 is MNHEY and CDR2 SVGAGI. To note about this clone: Its antigen is still unknown.

This PCR relied on a set of 60 Vbeta primers and 13 Jbeta primers. This table comes from immunoSEQ multiplex PCR, and its TCRdb copy is limited to in-frame clones, with some not included. The sample contains 130,000 or so clones, roughly four fifths of which appear only once. The clonotype comes from a female donor in good health and CMV-seronegative. The specimen was PBMCs. The rearrangement uses TRBV6-5 and TRBJ1-6, with 10 positions matching TRBD1. The CDR3 reads CASVKGQGNSPLHF. DNA of the CDR3: TGTGCCAGCGTAAAGGGACAGGGGAATTCACCCCTCCACTTT.